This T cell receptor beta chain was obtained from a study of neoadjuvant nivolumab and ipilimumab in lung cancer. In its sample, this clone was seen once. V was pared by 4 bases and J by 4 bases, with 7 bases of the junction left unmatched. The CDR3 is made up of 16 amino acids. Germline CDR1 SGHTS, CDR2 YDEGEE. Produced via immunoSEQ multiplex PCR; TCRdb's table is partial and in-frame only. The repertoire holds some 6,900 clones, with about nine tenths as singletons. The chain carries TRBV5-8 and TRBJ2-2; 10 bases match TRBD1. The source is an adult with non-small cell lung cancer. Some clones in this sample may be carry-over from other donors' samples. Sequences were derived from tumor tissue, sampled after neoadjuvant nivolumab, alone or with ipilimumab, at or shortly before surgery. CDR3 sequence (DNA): TGTGCCAGCAGCCGTTTCGGGACAGGGGTCACCGGGGAGCTGTTTTTT. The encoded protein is CASSRFGTGVTGELFF.